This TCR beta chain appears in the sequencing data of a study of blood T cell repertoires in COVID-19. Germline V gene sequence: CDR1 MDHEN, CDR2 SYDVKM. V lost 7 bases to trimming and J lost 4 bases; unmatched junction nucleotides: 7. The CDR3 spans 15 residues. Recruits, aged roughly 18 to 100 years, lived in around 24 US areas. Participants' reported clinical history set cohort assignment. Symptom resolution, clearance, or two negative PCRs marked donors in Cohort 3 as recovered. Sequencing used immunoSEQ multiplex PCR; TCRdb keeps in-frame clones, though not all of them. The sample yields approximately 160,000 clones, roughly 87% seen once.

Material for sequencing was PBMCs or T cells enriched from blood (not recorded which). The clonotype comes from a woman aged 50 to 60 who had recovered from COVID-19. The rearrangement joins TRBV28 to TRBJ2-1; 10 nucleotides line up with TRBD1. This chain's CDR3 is CASTQGQGLYNEQFF. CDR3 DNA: TGTGCCAGCACCCAGGGACAGGGGTTATACAATGAGCAGTTCTTC.